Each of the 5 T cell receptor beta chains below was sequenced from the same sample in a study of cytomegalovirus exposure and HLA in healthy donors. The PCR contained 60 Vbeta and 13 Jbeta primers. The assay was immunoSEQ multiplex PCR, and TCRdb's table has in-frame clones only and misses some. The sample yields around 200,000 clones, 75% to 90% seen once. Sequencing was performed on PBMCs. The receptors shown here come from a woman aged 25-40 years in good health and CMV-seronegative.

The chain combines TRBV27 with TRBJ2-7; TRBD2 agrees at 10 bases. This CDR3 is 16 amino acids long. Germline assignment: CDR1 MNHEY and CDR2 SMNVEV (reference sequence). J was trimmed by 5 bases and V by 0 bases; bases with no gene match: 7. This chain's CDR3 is CASSLSEGLATHEQYF. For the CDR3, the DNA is TGTGCCAGCAGTTTATCGGAGGGACTAGCGACCCACGAGCAGTACTTC.

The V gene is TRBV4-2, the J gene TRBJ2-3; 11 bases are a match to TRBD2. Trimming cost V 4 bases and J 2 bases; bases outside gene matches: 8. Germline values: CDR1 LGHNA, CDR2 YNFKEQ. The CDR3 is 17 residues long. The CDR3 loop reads CASSPFTSGSFTDTQYF. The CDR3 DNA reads TGTGCCAGCAGCCCTTTTACTAGCGGGAGTTTCACAGATACGCAGTATTTT.

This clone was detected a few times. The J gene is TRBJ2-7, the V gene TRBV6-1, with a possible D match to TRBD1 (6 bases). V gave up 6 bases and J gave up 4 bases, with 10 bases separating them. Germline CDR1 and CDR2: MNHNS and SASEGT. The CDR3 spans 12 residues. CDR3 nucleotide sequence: TGTGCCAGCAGCCTGCAGGGGTACGAGCAGTACTTC. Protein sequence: CASSLQGYEQYF.

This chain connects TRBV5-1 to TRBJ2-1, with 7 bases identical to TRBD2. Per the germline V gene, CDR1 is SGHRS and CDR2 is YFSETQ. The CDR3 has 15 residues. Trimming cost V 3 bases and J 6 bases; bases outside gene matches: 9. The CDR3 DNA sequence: TGCGCCAGCAGCTGGGGTGCGGGAGAAGGCAATGAGCAGTTCTTC. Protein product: CASSWGAGEGNEQFF.

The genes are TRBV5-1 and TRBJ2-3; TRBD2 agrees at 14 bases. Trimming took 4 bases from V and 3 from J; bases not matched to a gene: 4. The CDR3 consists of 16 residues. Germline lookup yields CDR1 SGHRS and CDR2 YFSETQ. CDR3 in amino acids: CASSRGTSGRTDTQYF. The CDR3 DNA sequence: TGCGCCAGCAGCCGCGGGACTAGCGGGAGAACAGATACGCAGTATTTT.